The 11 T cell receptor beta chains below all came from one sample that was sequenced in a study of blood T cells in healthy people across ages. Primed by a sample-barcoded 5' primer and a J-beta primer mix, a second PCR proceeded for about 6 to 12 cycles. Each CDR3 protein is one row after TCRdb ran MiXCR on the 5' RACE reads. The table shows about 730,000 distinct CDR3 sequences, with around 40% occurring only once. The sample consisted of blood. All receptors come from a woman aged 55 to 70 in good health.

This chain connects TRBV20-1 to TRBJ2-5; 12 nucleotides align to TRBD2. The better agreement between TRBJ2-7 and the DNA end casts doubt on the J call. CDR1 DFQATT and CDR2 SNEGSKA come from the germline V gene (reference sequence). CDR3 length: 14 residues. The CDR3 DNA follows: TGCAGTGCTAACCGCGGACTAGCGGGGTACGAGCAGTACTTC. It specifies CSANRGLAGYEQYF.

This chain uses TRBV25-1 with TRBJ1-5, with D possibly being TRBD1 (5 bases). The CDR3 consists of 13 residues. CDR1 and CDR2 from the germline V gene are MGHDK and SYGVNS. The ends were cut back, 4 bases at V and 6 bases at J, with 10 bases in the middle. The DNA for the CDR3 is TGTGCCAGCAGTGGTGGGGGAAGTCAGCCCCAGCATTTT. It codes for CASSGGGSQPQHF.

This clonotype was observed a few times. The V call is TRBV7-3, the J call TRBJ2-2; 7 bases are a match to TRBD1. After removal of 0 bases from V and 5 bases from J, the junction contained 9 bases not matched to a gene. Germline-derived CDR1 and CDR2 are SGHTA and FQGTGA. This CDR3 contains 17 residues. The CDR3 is CASSLTFDRAPTGELFF. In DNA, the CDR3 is TGTGCCAGCAGCTTAACCTTCGACAGGGCTCCTACCGGGGAGCTGTTTTTT.

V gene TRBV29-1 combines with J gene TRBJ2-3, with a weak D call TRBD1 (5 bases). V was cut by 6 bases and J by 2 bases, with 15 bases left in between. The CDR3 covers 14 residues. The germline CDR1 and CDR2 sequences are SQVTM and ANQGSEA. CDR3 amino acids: CSVAGPTYTDTQYF. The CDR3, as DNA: TGCAGCGTCGCAGGGCCCACCTACACAGATACGCAGTATTTT.

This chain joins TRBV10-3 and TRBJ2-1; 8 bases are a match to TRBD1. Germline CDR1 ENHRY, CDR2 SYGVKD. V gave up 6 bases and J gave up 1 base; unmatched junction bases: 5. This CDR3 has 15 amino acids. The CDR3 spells CAIRSGGASYNEQFF. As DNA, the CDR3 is TGTGCCATCAGGTCAGGGGGCGCGTCCTACAATGAGCAGTTCTTC.

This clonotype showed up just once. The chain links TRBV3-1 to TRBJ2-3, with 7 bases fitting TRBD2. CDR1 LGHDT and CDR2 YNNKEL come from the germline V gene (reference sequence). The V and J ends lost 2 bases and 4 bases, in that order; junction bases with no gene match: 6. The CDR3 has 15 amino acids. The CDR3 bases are TGTGCCAGCAGCCAATGGGAGGGTGGGGCAGATACGCAGTATTTT. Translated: CASSQWEGGADTQYF.

CDR3 DNA: TGTGCCAGCAGCTGGGAGCGAGGCGAGCAGTACTTC. It codes for CASSWERGEQYF. The J gene is TRBJ2-7, the V gene TRBV11-2, with D tentatively TRBD2 (5 bases). V dropped 4 bases and J dropped 6 bases, with 10 bases sitting between them. Germline V gives CDR1 SGHAT, CDR2 FQNNGV. The CDR3 extends over 12 amino acids.

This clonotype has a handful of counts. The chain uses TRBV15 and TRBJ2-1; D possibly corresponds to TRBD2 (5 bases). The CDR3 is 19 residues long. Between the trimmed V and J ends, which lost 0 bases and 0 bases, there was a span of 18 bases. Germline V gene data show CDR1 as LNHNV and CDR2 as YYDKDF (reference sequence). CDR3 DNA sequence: TGTGCCACCAGCAGAGATCAGAATCCTCTAGCCGCCTCCTACAATGAGCAGTTCTTC. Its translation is CATSRDQNPLAASYNEQFF. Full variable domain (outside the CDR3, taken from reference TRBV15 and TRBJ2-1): DAMVIQNPRYQVTQFGKPVTLSCSQTLNHNVMYWYQQKSSQAPKLLFHYYDKDFNNEADTPDNFQSRRPNTSFCFLDIRSPGLGDTAMYLCATSRDQNPLAASYNEQFFGPGTRLTVL.

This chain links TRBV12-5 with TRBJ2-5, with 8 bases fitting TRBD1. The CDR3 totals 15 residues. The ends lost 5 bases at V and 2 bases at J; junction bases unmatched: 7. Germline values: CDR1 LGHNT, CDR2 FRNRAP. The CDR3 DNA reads TGTGCTAGTGGTAAAGGGCAGGGGGCACAAGAGACCCAGTACTTC. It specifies CASGKGQGAQETQYF.

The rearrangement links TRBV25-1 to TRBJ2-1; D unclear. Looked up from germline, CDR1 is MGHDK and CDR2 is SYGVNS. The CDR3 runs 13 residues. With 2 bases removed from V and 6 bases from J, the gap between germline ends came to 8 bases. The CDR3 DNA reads TGTGCCAGCAGTGAAATGGAATGCAATGAGCAGTTCTTC. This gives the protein CASSEMECNEQFF.

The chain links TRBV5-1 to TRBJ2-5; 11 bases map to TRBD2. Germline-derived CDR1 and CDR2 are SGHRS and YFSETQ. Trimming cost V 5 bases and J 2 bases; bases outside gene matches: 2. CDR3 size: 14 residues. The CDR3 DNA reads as TGCGCCAGCAGAATAGCGGGAGGGCAAGAGACCCAGTACTTC. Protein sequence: CASRIAGGQETQYF.